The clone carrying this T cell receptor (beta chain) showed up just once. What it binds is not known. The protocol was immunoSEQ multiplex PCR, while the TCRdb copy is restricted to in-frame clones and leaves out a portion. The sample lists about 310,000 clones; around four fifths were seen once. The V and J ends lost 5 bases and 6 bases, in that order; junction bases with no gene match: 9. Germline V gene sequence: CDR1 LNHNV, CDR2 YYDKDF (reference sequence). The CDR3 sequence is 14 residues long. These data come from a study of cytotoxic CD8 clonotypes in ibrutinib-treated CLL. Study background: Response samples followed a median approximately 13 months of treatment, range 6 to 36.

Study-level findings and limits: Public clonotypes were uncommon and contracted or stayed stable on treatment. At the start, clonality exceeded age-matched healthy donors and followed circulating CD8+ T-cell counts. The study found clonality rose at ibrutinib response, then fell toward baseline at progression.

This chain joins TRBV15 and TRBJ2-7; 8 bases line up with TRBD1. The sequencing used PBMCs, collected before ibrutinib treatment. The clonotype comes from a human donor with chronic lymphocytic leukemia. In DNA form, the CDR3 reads TGTGCCACCAGCGTAGGACAGGGTGTGTCCGAGCAGTACTTC. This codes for CATSVGQGVSEQYF.